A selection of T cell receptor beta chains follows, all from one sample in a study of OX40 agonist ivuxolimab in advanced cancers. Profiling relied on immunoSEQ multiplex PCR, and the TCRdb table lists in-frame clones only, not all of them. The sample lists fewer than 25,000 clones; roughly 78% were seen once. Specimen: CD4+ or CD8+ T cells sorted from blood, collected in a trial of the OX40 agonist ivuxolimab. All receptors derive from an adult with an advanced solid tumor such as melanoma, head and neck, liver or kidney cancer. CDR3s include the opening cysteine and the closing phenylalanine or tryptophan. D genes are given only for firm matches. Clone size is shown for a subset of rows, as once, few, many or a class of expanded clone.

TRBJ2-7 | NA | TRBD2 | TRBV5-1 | TGCGCCAGCAGCCAATCCGGGACTACTTCCTACGAGCAGTACTTC | CASSQSGTTSYEQYF
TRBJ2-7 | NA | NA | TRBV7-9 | TGTGCCAGCAGCTTAAGTCGTGCCGCTGGTAGTGGCGAGCAGTACTTC | CASSLSRAAGSGEQYF
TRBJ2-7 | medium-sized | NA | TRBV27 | TGTGCCAGCAGTTTACGCCCCCCCGAGACAGCCTACGAGCAGTACTTC | CASSLRPPETAYEQYF
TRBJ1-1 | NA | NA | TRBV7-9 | TGTGCCAGCAGCTTAGCGGGCAACAGGGAAGAAGCTTTCTTT | CASSLAGNREEAFF
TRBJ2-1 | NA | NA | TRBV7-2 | TGTGCCAGCAGCTTGTTCGAGGGCAATGAGCAGTTCTTC | CASSLFEGNEQFF
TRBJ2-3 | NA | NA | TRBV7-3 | TGTGCCAGCAGCCGGGATGTGGGCACAGATACGCAGTATTTT | CASSRDVGTDTQYF
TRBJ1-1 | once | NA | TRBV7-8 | TGTGCCAGCAGCTTGGACGGCTCTGAAGCTTTCTTT | CASSLDGSEAFF
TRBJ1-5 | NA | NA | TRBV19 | TGTGCCAGTAGTATGGTCTCGGGTAGCAATCAGCCCCAGCATTTT | CASSMVSGSNQPQHF
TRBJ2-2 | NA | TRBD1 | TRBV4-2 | TGTGCCAGCACCTTCACAGGGGTGAACACCGGGGAGCTGTTTTTT | CASTFTGVNTGELFF
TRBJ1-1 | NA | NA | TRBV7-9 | TGTGCCAGCAGCTTATCCCAGACGAACACTGAAGCTTTCTTT | CASSLSQTNTEAFF
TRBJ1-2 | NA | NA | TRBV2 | TGTGCCAGCAGTGAAGCGCTTCGGTTTCGGAACTATGGCTACACCTTC | CASSEALRFRNYGYTF